This T cell receptor beta chain was sequenced for a study of T-cell memory formation after mild COVID-19. This clonotype was counted a few times. TCRdb processed the 5' RACE reads anew with MiXCR; each CDR3 protein has one entry. The sample lists approximately 150,000 distinct CDR3 sequences, more than 12% occurring once. V lost 3 bases and J lost 7, with 18 bases in between. This CDR3 has 16 amino acids. Germline V gene data show CDR1 as KGHSY and CDR2 as FQNENV. V and J are TRBV16 and TRBJ2-2; D might be TRBD1 (5 bases). The receptor comes from an adult woman who had mild COVID-19 (a few samples of this study predate the infection). Cell type and time point are not known. Sequencing was performed on PBMCs or a T cell subset sorted from them (not recorded which). CDR3 nucleotides: TGTGCCAGCAGCCATCAGGCCATAAGGGGCGGCGGGGAGCTGTTTTTT. Its protein is CASSHQAIRGGGELFF.